The rows below give T cell receptor beta chains drawn from one sample of a study of blood T cells in healthy people across ages. MiXCR, run by TCRdb on the 5' RACE reads, gives a single entry per CDR3 protein. The sample holds 1.5 million to 2 million distinct CDR3 sequences, about 28% seen once. Sequenced material: blood. All receptors come from a woman in her 30s in good health. Each CDR3 is given with its conserved first and last residue.

j_call	v_call	cdr3_aa
TRBJ2-4	TRBV5-1	CAISLEAGTGIQYF
TRBJ1-2	TRBV7-2	CASSFGLGYTF
TRBJ2-7	TRBV6-1	CASTASKVIFSYEQYF
TRBJ2-1	TRBV19	CASSQSWNEQFF
TRBJ2-6	TRBV20-1	CSAREGSGSGASVLTF
TRBJ2-1	TRBV7-9	CASSLGPLVGRRNNEQFF
TRBJ1-2	TRBV20-1	CSAGGGAYGYTF
TRBJ1-1	TRBV20-1	CSASGGPMNTEAFF
TRBJ2-7	TRBV28	CASSLRDREGEQYF
TRBJ2-1	TRBV11-2	CASSSQQGGEQFF
TRBJ2-1	TRBV4-1	CASSPDRHEQFF
TRBJ2-7	TRBV18	CASAPDRGGYEQYF
TRBJ2-3	TRBV7-2	CASSLSGGAGGSDTQYF
TRBJ2-1	TRBV12-3/TRBV12-4	CASSTTSGKQFF
TRBJ1-1	TRBV30	CARQGDAVNTEAFF
TRBJ2-3	TRBV20-1	CSAGRGLAGGPADTQYF
TRBJ1-6	TRBV27	CASSRRATPGSSLHF
TRBJ2-3	TRBV7-2	CASSLSSASLSTDTQYF
TRBJ2-2	TRBV30	CAWSVEAGELFF
TRBJ2-7	TRBV12-3/TRBV12-4	CASSLEGLGGYEQYF
TRBJ2-4	TRBV15	CATSRDAQGQYF
TRBJ2-7	TRBV19	CASTNLKPGRTGQAIYEQYF
TRBJ2-3	TRBV20-1	CSVTTLRDSLTDTQYF
TRBJ1-4	TRBV20-1	CSARSPNDSPGKKLFF
TRBJ2-5	TRBV7-2	CASSLASGSGETQYF
TRBJ2-5	TRBV29-1	CSAGRQDSETQYF
TRBJ2-5	TRBV20-1	CSARDVRDAETQYF
TRBJ2-1	TRBV29-1	CSVVSPAGGVSNEQFF
TRBJ2-7	TRBV5-1	CASCQGLAAYEQYF
TRBJ2-1	TRBV20-1	CSARDPGLAGYNEQFF
TRBJ2-7	TRBV29-1	CSVKGQEASYEQYF
TRBJ2-7	TRBV29-1	CSARGTVYEQYF
TRBJ2-5	TRBV27	CASSLSRGRGETQYF
TRBJ2-5	TRBV15	CATSRRSEIRETQYF
TRBJ2-7	TRBV6-6	CASSLGLAGERTYEQYF
TRBJ1-1	TRBV28	CASSFLRGTEAFF
TRBJ1-2	TRBV6-5	CASSRDRSYGYTF
TRBJ2-2	TRBV7-2	CASSTGLTGELFF
TRBJ2-3	TRBV29-1	CSVRGSGSTDTQYF
TRBJ1-1	TRBV18	CASSPPRGTGNTEAFF
TRBJ2-3	TRBV4-2	CASSQDNSGGAEYF
TRBJ1-2	TRBV5-1	CVSSPDRGSNYGYTF
TRBJ2-1	TRBV6-2/TRBV6-3	CASSYRGGGSYNEQFF
TRBJ2-5	TRBV18	CASSPITSSSETQYF
TRBJ2-1	TRBV3-1	CASSQAVDNEQFF
TRBJ2-7	TRBV11-2	CASSLVFSGKPTYEQYF